The 5 T cell receptor beta chains presented below share a single source sample, sequenced in a study of cytomegalovirus exposure and HLA in healthy donors. PCR was performed using 60 Vbeta and 13 Jbeta primers. Clones were sequenced by immunoSEQ multiplex PCR, and TCRdb holds only the in-frame ones, with some missing. The sample records some 170,000 clones, about three quarters being singletons. Sequenced material: PBMCs. The receptor source for this set is a man between 40 and 49 years old in good health and CMV-seropositive.

Only a few counts were recorded for this clone. Other DNA sequences of this sample code for an identical CDR3. The V and J genes are TRBV5-1 and TRBJ2-1, with TRBD2 matching over 10 bases. The CDR3 runs 15 residues. The germline V gene has CDR1 SGHRS and CDR2 YFSETQ. V lost 4 bases and J lost 3; bases outside the gene matches: 4. The CDR3 region is CASSLTSGVYNEQFF. The CDR3 DNA reads as TGCGCCAGCAGCCTCACTAGCGGGGTCTACAATGAGCAGTTCTTC.

This clone occurred once. This sequence joins TRBV7-3 and TRBJ2-3; 11 bases fit TRBD2. CDR1 and CDR2 from the germline V gene are SGHTA and FQGTGA. This CDR3 region has 15 residues. V lost 3 bases and J lost 3; bases outside the gene matches: 2. CDR3 in amino acids: CASSLVAGGTDTQYF. The CDR3, as DNA: TGTGCCAGCAGCTTGGTAGCGGGAGGGACAGATACGCAGTATTTT.

The rearrangement uses TRBV28 and TRBJ2-7, with TRBD2 as a possible D gene (5 bases). The germline gives CDR1 MDHEN, CDR2 SYDVKM. The V and J ends lost 3 bases and 0 bases respectively, with 12 bases between them. The CDR3 length is 15 residues. CDR3 sequence (DNA): TGTGCCAGCAGTTTTGTAGGAGGTAGCTCCTACGAGCAGTACTTC. Amino acids: CASSFVGGSSYEQYF.

This chain uses TRBV7-2 with TRBJ2-1, with 10 positions matching TRBD2. Germline assignment: CDR1 SGHTA and CDR2 FQGNSA. V lost 4 bases, J lost 3 bases, and 6 bases stayed unmatched. The CDR3 sequence is 16 residues long. The CDR3 sequence is CASSSPGLAVYNEQFF. The CDR3 coding sequence is TGTGCCAGCAGCTCCCCCGGACTAGCGGTCTACAATGAGCAGTTCTTC.

The chain employs TRBV19 and TRBJ1-3; D not resolved. Trimming took off 4 bases at V and 2 bases at J, with 12 bases between the two ends. This CDR3 contains 15 residues. In germline, CDR1 is LNHDA, CDR2 SQIVND (reference sequence). The CDR3: CASSNRGAPGNTIYF. DNA of the CDR3: TGTGCCAGTAGTAACCGGGGAGCCCCTGGAAACACCATATATTTT.